This T cell receptor beta chain was profiled in a study of PD-1 blockade in classical Hodgkin lymphoma (TCRdb year 2020). Regarding the complete study: Nivolumab dosing was 3 mg/kg intravenously every 2 weeks, continuing until either disease progression or unacceptable toxicity. The study used TCR beta sequencing and CyTOF to define a peripheral blood immune signature of response to PD-1 blockade in classical Hodgkin lymphoma.

As to this clone: Its cognate antigen has yet to be identified. No base-level quality is on record; no much larger clone is a single base apart.

The sample's time point label, decoded: cycle 2 day 1 (C2D1) of nivolumab. Every trial patient had relapsed following autologous stem cell transplantation, and prior brentuximab vedotin exposure was what differed among cohorts A, B and C. The trial cohort was composed of 56 patients with relapsed/refractory classical Hodgkin lymphoma, for whom complete response, partial response or progressive disease was recorded as best overall response. In the multi-cohort phase II CheckMate 205 trial, trial patients received single-agent nivolumab. Best overall response was determined by an independent review committee according to the 2007 International Working Group response criteria. PBMCs from the trial were collected at three points: immediately before nivolumab initiation (C1D1), and during therapy at cycle 2 day 1 and cycle 4 day 1. Peripheral blood was collected in 8 mL Vacutainer Cell Preparation Tubes, from which PBMCs were isolated by centrifugation and then cryopreserved.

Genomic DNA was extracted with the Qiagen DNeasy kit from unsorted PBMCs and from negatively selected CD4+ and CD8+ fractions. TCR beta CDR3 regions were amplified by immunoSEQ multiplex PCR using primers annealing to V and J segments. A synthetic immune receptor repertoire was used to minimize amplification bias, and remaining bias was computationally removed after sequencing. On the authors' methods: Repertoire diversity was quantified as the Shannon entropy index using custom Python scripts. Unsorted, CD4+ and CD8+ repertoires were analyzed separately, except for combined analyses in which CD4+ and CD8+ sequences were merged in silico. Clonal expansion was defined as at least a 2-fold frequency increase after treatment relative to C1D1, with a pseudocount of 0.5 for undetected baseline clones. Singleton clones were defined as clones with 0 or 1 copy at C1D1, and non-singleton clones were defined as clones with 2 or more copies. Clones expanded in unsorted samples were annotated as CD4+, CD8+ or unknown by matching protein sequences in sorted samples from the same patient. Wilcoxon tests on paired samples were used to test changes in diversity from C1D1 to C4D1. The table was pulled from immuneACCESS by TCRdb, which kept in-frame rearrangements only. Such tables lose some clones; where checked, under half of the loss comes from unresolved V genes, and the rest has no known cause. Clone size and V and J calls were adopted from that table, with D and trimming inferred from the DNA. This sample holds about 43,000 clones; 65% to 85% were observed only once. The ten largest clones add up to around 2.8% of the sample.

Points the paper makes about the study in general: Baseline diversity similar to that of newly diagnosed patients was observed in trial patients achieving complete response, whereas significantly lower diversity was observed in partial responders and progressors. The study was limited to a single clinical trial cohort, and causes of repertoire differences, possibly disease activity or prior therapy, remained undefined. Baseline TCR diversity was reported as lower in newly diagnosed patients than in healthy donors, and lower still in relapsed/refractory patients. By C4D1, a significant rise was seen in CD4+ TCR diversity but not in CD8+ TCR diversity (p=0.0027 vs p=0.16), and the rise was most apparent among complete responders (p=0.02). Patients starting nivolumab less than 1 year after ASCT had lower diversity and were excluded from later analyses to avoid confounding by immune reconstitution.

The CDR3 runs 15 residues from the cysteine to the phenylalanine. Solely the CDR3 DNA is kept, with 45 bases framed from the first base. The V end loses 1 base and the J end loses 3 bases, and a stretch of 13 bases separates them. Per the germline V gene, MNHNS is the CDR1 and SASEGT is the CDR2. This TCR derives from a human donor with classical Hodgkin lymphoma. The rearrangement combines TRBV6-1 with TRBJ2-7, with no reliable assignment of the D segment. The sequenced sample was peripheral blood mononuclear cells (PBMCs), obtained before the second cycle of nivolumab. The CDR3 protein sequence reads: CASSEGNSAGYEQYF. In nucleotide form, the sequence is TGTGCCAGCAGTGAAGGGAACTCAGCAGGCTACGAGCAGTACTTC.